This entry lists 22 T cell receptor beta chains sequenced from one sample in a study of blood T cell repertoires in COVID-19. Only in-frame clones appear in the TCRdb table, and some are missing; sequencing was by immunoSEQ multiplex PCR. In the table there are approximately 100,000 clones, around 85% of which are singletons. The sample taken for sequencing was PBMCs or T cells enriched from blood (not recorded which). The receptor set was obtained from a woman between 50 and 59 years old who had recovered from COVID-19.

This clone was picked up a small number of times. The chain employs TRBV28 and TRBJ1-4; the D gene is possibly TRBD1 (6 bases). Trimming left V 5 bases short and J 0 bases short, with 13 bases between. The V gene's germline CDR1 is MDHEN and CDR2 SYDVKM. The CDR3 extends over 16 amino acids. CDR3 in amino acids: CASSRTGTTTNEKLFF. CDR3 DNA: TGTGCCAGCAGTCGGACCGGGACAACAACTAATGAAAAACTGTTTTTT.

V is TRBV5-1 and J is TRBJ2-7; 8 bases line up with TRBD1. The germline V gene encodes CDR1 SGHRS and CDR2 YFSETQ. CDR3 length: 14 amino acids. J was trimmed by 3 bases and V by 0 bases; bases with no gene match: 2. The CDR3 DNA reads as TGCGCCAGCAGCTTGGAGGGACAGGTCTACGAGCAGTACTTC. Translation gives CASSLEGQVYEQYF.

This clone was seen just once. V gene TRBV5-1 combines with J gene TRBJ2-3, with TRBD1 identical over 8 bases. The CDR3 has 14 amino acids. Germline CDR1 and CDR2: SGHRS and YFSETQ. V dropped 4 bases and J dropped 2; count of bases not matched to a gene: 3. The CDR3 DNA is TGCGCCAGCAGCCCGGGACAGGCCACAGATACGCAGTATTTT. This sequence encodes CASSPGQATDTQYF.

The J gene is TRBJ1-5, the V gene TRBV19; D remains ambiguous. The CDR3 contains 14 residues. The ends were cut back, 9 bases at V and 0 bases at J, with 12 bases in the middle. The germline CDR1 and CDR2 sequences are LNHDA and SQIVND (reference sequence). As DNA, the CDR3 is TGTGCCAGCGAGAGGATCTATAGCAATCAGCCCCAGCATTTT. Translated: CASERIYSNQPQHF.

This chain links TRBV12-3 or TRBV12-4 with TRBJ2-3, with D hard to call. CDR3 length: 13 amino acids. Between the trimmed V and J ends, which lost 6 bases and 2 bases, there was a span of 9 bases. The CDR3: CASSRRTTDTQYF. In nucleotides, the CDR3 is TGTGCCAGCAGCCGTAGAACCACAGATACGCAGTATTTT.

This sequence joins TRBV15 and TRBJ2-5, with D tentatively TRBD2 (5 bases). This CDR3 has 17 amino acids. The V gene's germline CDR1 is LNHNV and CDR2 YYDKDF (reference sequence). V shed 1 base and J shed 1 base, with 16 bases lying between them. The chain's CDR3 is CATSRGEGRVGQETQYF. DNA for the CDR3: TGTGCCACCAGCAGAGGGGAAGGGAGAGTTGGCCAAGAGACCCAGTACTTC.

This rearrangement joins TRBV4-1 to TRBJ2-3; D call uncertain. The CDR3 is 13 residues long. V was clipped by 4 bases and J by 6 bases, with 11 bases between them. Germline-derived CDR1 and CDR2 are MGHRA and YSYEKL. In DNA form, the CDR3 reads TGCGCCAGCAGCCTCCTGCTCGAGGATACGCAGTATTTT. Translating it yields CASSLLLEDTQYF.

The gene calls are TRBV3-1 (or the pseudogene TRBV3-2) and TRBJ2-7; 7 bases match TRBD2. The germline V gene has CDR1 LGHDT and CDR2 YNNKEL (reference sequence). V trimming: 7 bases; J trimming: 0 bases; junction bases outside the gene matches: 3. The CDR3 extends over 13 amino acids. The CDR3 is CASTGGSSYEQYF. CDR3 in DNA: TGTGCCAGCACCGGGGGGTCCTCCTACGAGCAGTACTTC.

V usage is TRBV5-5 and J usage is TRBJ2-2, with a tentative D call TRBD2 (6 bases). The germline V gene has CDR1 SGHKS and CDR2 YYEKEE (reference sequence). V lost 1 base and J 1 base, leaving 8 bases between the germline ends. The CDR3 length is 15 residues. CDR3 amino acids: CASSLKGLNTGELFF. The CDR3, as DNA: TGTGCCAGCAGCTTGAAGGGACTGAACACCGGGGAGCTGTTTTTT.

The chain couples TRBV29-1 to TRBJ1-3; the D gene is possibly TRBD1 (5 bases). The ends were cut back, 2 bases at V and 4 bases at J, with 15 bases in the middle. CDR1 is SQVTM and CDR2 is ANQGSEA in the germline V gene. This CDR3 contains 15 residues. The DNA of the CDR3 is TGCAGCGTTGAAAGGGAGGGGCTGAGGGGAAACACCATATATTTT. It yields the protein CSVEREGLRGNTIYF.

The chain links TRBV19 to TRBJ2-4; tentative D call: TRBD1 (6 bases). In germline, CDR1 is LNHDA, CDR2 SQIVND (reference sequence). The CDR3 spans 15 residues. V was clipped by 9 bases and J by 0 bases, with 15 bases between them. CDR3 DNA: TGTGCCAGCGGACAGTCCAATCTAGCCAAAAACATTCAGTACTTC. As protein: CASGQSNLAKNIQYF.

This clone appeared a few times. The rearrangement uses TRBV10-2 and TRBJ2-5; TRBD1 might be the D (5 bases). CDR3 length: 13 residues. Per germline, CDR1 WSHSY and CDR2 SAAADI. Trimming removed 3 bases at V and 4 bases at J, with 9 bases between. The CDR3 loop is CASSDSRGETQYF. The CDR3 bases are TGCGCCAGCAGTGATAGTAGGGGAGAGACCCAGTACTTC.

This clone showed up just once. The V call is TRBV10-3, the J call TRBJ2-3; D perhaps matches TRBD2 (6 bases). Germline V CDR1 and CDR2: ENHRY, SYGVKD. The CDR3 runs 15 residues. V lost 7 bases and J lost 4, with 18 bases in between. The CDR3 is CAITSGPEGSDTQYF. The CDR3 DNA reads TGTGCCATCACCAGCGGACCGGAGGGGTCAGATACGCAGTATTTT.

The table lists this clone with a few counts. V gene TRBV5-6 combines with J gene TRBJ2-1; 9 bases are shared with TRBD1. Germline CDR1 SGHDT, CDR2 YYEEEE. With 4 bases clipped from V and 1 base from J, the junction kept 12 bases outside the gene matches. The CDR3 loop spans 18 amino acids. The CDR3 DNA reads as TGTGCCAGCAGCGACGCCAGGGTAGGGACAGGGTCCTACAATGAGCAGTTCTTC. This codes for CASSDARVGTGSYNEQFF.

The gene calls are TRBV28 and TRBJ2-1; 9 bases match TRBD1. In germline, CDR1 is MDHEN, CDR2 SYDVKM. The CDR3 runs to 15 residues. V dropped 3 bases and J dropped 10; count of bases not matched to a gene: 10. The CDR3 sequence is CASSFPGDRDHEQFF. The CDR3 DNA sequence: TGTGCCAGCAGTTTCCCGGGGGACAGGGATCACGAGCAGTTCTTC.

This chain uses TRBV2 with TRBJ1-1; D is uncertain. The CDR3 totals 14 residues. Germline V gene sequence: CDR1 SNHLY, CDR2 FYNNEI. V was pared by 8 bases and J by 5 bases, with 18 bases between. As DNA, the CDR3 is TGTGCCAGCGAGCGAGGGAGGGCGAAGACTGAAGCTTTCTTT. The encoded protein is CASERGRAKTEAFF.

CDR3 region: CASSPEWGQGYSSYEQYF. DNA for the CDR3: TGTGCCAGCAGCCCGGAATGGGGACAGGGTTATTCCTCCTACGAGCAGTACTTC. The V gene is TRBV7-2, the J gene TRBJ2-7, with 9 nucleotides matching TRBD1. The CDR3 runs to 18 residues. J gave up 0 bases and V 5 bases, and 14 bases lay outside the gene matches. Per the germline V gene, CDR1 is SGHTA and CDR2 is FQGNSA.

CDR3: CASSEAGPSGSSEQYF. The CDR3 DNA reads TGTGCCAGCAGTGAAGCAGGGCCTAGCGGGAGTAGCGAGCAGTACTTC. This rearrangement joins TRBV2 to TRBJ2-7; 10 bases map to TRBD2. CDR3 length: 16 residues. With V trimmed by 0 bases and J by 6 bases, 8 bases remained unmatched. Germline CDR1 is SNHLY and CDR2 is FYNNEI.

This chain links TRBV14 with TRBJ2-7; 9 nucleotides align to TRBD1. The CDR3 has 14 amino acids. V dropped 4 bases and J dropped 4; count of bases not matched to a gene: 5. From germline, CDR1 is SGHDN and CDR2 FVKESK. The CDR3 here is CASSPGQGLYEQYF. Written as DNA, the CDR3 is TGTGCCAGCAGCCCGGGACAGGGTTTGTACGAGCAGTACTTC.

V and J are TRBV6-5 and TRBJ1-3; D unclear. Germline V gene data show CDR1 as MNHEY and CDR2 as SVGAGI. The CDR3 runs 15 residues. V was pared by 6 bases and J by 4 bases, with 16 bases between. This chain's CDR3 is CASSSIGEFGNTIYF. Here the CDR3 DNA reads TGTGCCAGCAGCTCCATTGGAGAGTTCGGAAACACCATATATTTT.

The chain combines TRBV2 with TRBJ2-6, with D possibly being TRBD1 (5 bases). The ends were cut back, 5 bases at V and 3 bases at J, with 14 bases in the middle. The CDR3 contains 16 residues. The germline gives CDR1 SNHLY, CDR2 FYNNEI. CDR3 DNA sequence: TGTGCCAGCAGTAAAGGGTCCAGGGATGGGGCCAACGTCCTGACTTTC. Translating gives CASSKGSRDGANVLTF.

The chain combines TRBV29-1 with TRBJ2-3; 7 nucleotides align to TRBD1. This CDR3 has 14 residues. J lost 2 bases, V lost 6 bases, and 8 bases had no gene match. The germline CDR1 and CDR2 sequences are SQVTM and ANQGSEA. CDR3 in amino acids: CSVRLGQITDTQYF. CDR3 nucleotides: TGCAGCGTCCGTCTGGGACAGATCACAGATACGCAGTATTTT.